The clone carrying this T cell receptor (beta chain) was seen repeatedly, ten times or more. Its antigen is not known. Amplification targeted the TCR beta CDR3 regions, with RNA transcripts as the source material. Following a first-round RT-PCR that used HTBI primers, a second-round multiplex PCR was carried out. TCRdb reanalysed the multiplex PCR reads using MiXCR and keeps one entry per CDR3 protein. The sample shows 600,000 to 700,000 distinct CDR3 sequences, just over 40% of them seen only once. In germline, CDR1 is DFQATT, CDR2 SNEGSKA (reference sequence). This CDR3 is 12 amino acids long. V shed 4 bases and J shed 2 bases, with 6 bases lying between them. The sample belongs to a study of Graves' ophthalmopathy and Graves' hyperthyroidism. Study-level results: Most thyroid-expanded clonotypes exceeding 0.001 frequency were also found in blood.

Source material: peripheral blood. The clonotype originates from an adult man with Graves' ophthalmopathy. The chain is built from TRBV20-1 and TRBJ1-3; possible D gene TRBD1, 5 bases. CDR3 bases: TGCAGTGCTACAGGGCCTGGAAACACCATATATTTT. As protein: CSATGPGNTIYF.